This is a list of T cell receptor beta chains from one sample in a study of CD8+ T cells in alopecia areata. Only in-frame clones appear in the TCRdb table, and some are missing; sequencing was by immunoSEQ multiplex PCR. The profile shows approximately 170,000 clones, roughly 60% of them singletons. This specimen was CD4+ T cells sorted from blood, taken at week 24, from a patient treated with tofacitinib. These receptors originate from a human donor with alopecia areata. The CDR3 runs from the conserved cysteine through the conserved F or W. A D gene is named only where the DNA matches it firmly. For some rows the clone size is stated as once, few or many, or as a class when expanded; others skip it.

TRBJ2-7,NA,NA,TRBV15,TGTGCCACCAGCCCTCAGGGTCTCGAGCAGTACTTC,CATSPQGLEQYF
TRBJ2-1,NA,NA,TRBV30,TGTGCCTGGAGTACGTTGGACAATGAGCAGTTCTTC,CAWSTLDNEQFF
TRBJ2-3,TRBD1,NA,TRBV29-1,TGCAGCTCCTGGACAGGGTTAGATACGCAGTATTTT,CSSWTGLDTQYF
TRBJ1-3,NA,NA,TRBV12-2,TGTGCAAGTCGCCTTATCAGGGGAGGAAACACCATATATTTT,CASRLIRGGNTIYF
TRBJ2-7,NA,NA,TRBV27,TGTGCCAGCAGACGGGACAAGGTCTACGAGCAGTACTTC,CASRRDKVYEQYF
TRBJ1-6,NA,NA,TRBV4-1,TGCGCCAGCGACGCATATTCACCCCTCCACTTT,CASDAYSPLHF
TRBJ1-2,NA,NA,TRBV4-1,TGCGCCAGCAGCCTCACCATCGCCGGTCGGGGCTATGGCTACACCTTC,CASSLTIAGRGYGYTF
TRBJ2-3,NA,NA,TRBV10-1,TGCGCCAGCAGTGAGGGGGGCCACTCGATCCAGTATTTT,CASSEGGHSIQYF
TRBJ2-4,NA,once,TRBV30,TGTGCCTGGAGAAGAGTGATGATAGGTGACATTCAGTACTTC,CAWRRVMIGDIQYF
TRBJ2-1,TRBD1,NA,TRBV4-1,TGCGCCAGCAGCCAGACCGGGACAGGGGTCCACAATGAGCAGTTCTTC,CASSQTGTGVHNEQFF